The clone carrying this T cell receptor (beta chain) was counted a single time. CDR1 is MGHRA, CDR2 YSYEKL, per germline. The CDR3 has 15 amino acids. V was trimmed by 3 bases and J by 0 bases, leaving 9 bases between them. Per the original methods: The assay estimated nucleated cells by amplifying reference gene primers. Clones were sequenced by immunoSEQ multiplex PCR, and TCRdb holds only the in-frame ones, with some missing. V and J calls and clone size are given by that table; D and trimming were obtained from the DNA. Of under 250,000 clones listed, 75% to 90% were seen once; the top ten hold roughly 3.7%. This sample was taken from a study of blood T cell repertoires in COVID-19. Study background: Nucleic acid was either cDNA or gDNA, and it came from T cells, B-cell-depleted T cells, or PBMCs.

In terms of age and location, participants ranged from roughly 18 to 100 years and lived in 24 US areas. Participant-reported clinical history was the basis for cohort assignment. The V gene is TRBV4-1, the J gene TRBJ1-3; D remains ambiguous. The receptor's source is a woman in her late teens or twenties in a cohort exposed to, infected with or recovered from COVID-19 (not recorded which). Sequenced material: PBMCs or T cells enriched from blood (not recorded which). CDR3 residues: CASSQLRFSGNTIYF. The DNA of the CDR3 is TGCGCCAGCAGCCAGCTACGGTTCTCTGGAAACACCATATATTTT.